Below, 11 T cell receptor beta chains from the same sample are listed, as sequenced in a study of human T cells and chemical hapten exposure. MiXCR was run by TCRdb on the RACE reads, yielding one entry per CDR3 protein. The sample gives around 380,000 distinct CDR3 sequences, 4.5% to 7% of which show up once; about 8.7% is in the top ten. Documented time point: pre-sensitization, week 0. As to treatment: therapeutic diphenylcyclopropenone sensitization with weekly scalp DPC. This specimen consisted of whole blood, obtained in connection with sensitization to the hapten diphenylcyclopropenone (DPC). These receptors were taken from a woman aged 18-30 years with alopecia areata. Some clones in this sample may be carry-over from other donors' samples.

This clonotype was counted only a few times. The chain has TRBV12-3 or TRBV12-4 and TRBJ1-3; 8 bases agree with TRBD1. The CDR3 contains 15 residues. V gave up 6 bases and J gave up 3 bases; unmatched junction bases: 7. CDR3 DNA: TGTGCCAGCAGCCTGGACAGGGCGTATGGAAACACCATATATTTT. Its protein product is CASSLDRAYGNTIYF.

The V gene is TRBV7-9, the J gene TRBJ1-4; 10 bases agree with TRBD1. The CDR3 is 14 amino acids. With 5 bases clipped from V and 8 bases from J, the junction kept 5 bases outside the gene matches. Germline values: CDR1 SEHNR, CDR2 FQNEAQ (reference sequence). The CDR3 DNA is TGTGCCAGCAGCAAGACAGGGGGCGACGAAAAACTGTTTTTT. As protein: CASSKTGGDEKLFF. The variable domain in full, completed from reference TRBV7-9 and TRBJ1-4, reads DTGVSQNPRHKITKRGQNVTFRCDPISEHNRLYWYRQTLGQGPEFLTYFQNEAQLEKSRLLSDRFSAERPKGSFSTLEIQRTEQGDSAMYLCASSKTGGDEKLFFGSGTQLSVL.

The chain combines TRBV7-2 with TRBJ1-1; TRBD1 agrees at 7 bases. CDR3 size: 14 residues. Germline V gene data show CDR1 as SGHTA and CDR2 as FQGNSA. J gave up 9 bases and V 4 bases, and 11 bases lay outside the gene matches. DNA of the CDR3: TGTGCCAGCAGCTCCGGGTTCCGGGACAGCAAAGCTTTCTTT. This gives the protein CASSSGFRDSKAFF.

This clonotype was detected many times. The chain links TRBV15 to TRBJ1-6; a possible D gene is TRBD1 (5 bases). Trimming cost V 0 bases and J 7 bases, with 10 bases left between them. This CDR3 spans 15 amino acids. The germline V gene has CDR1 LNHNV and CDR2 YYDKDF (reference sequence). CDR3 coding DNA: TGTGCCACCAGCAGAGATCTGGGGGTAAATTCACCCCTCCACTTT. Amino acids: CATSRDLGVNSPLHF.

This clonotype was seen many times. The chain joins TRBV20-1 to TRBJ2-4, with D hard to call. The V gene's germline CDR1 is DFQATT and CDR2 SNEGSKA (reference sequence). The CDR3 runs 15 residues. V lost 1 base, J lost 5 bases, and 15 bases lay in between. Here the CDR3 reads CSARGPEIAENIQYF. CDR3 nucleotide sequence: TGCAGTGCTAGAGGCCCAGAAATCGCAGAAAACATTCAGTACTTC.

Many counts were recorded for this clonotype. The rearrangement joins TRBV15 to TRBJ1-1; D unclear. Trimming left V 5 bases short and J 6 bases short, with 13 bases between. The CDR3 spans 13 residues. Germline loops: CDR1 LNHNV, CDR2 YYDKDF (reference sequence). Here the CDR3 DNA reads TGTGCCACCAGCCCCCGTAGCCTTTCTGAAGCTTTCTTT. This translates into CATSPRSLSEAFF.

This clonotype was recorded many times. This sequence joins TRBV9 and TRBJ1-4; D is ambiguous. The CDR3 covers 16 residues. The ends were cut back, 4 bases at V and 0 bases at J, with 13 bases in the middle. Germline V gene data show CDR1 as SGDLS and CDR2 as YYNGEE. CDR3 sequence reads: CASSLRSVATNEKLFF. For the CDR3, the DNA is TGTGCCAGCAGCCTCCGGAGCGTTGCAACTAATGAAAAACTGTTTTTT.

In its sample, this clonotype was seen a few times. The CDR3 DNA follows: TGCAGTGCTAGAGATCCGACAGATACGCAGTATTTT. Translating gives CSARDPTDTQYF. V usage is TRBV20-1 and J usage is TRBJ2-3; D gene ambiguous. CDR3 size: 12 residues. In germline, CDR1 is DFQATT, CDR2 SNEGSKA (reference sequence). V gave up 0 bases and J gave up 3 bases, with 4 bases separating them.

This clonotype was seen repeatedly, ten times or more. This chain links TRBV7-9 with TRBJ2-5; D is uncertain. This CDR3 region has 12 residues. CDR1 is SEHNR and CDR2 is FQNEAQ in the germline V gene (reference sequence). The ends were cut back, 6 bases at V and 6 bases at J, with 11 bases in the middle. CDR3 protein: CASRPDTQTQYF. DNA of the CDR3: TGTGCCAGCAGACCGGATACGCAGACCCAGTACTTC.

This clonotype was seen many times. The genes are TRBV20-1 and TRBJ2-7; D may be TRBD1 or TRBD2 (5 bases each). The CDR3 length is 15 residues. In germline, CDR1 is DFQATT, CDR2 SNEGSKA (reference sequence). Trimming stripped 1 base from V and 3 bases from J, with 16 bases between. The CDR3 here is CSARVGTEAYYEQYF. CDR3 nucleotide sequence: TGCAGTGCTAGAGTGGGGACCGAAGCCTACTACGAGCAGTACTTC.

The chain carries TRBV11-2 and TRBJ2-7; either TRBD1 or TRBD2 may supply D (5 bases each). Trimming removed 5 bases from V and 1 base from J, with 15 bases in between. Germline V gives CDR1 SGHAT, CDR2 FQNNGV. The CDR3 contains 15 residues. The CDR3 here is CASSPGPRVSYEQYF. The DNA of the CDR3 is TGTGCCAGCAGCCCGGGACCGAGGGTATCCTACGAGCAGTACTTC.